These 16 T cell receptor beta chains came from one sample sequenced in a study of T cell clones after liver transplantation. Profiling relied on immunoSEQ multiplex PCR, and the TCRdb table lists in-frame clones only, not all of them. The data contain about 80,000 clones, 70% to 85% of them seen just once; the ten biggest clones take up approximately 0.45%. The sample was CD4+ T cells from blood, taken about 46 months after liver transplant. The receptors come from a human patient who received a liver transplant. Part of the T cell pool may stem from the graft donor.

J is TRBJ1-1 and V is TRBV11-2, with no clear D. This CDR3 comprises 16 residues. V lost 2 bases and J 9 bases, leaving 22 bases between the germline ends. CDR1 is SGHAT, CDR2 FQNNGV, per germline. The CDR3 DNA follows: TGTGCCAGCAGCTTAAGTTTACGTAGAGGTCCCCTACAAGCTTTCTTT. It translates to CASSLSLRRGPLQAFF.

The CDR3 DNA reads TGTGCCAGCAGCCCTCGACTAGCGGGGGGCGCCTACGAGCAGTACTTC. Encoded protein: CASSPRLAGGAYEQYF. The chain couples TRBV7-2 to TRBJ2-7, with 13 nucleotides matching TRBD2. The CDR3 is 16 amino acids. Trimming cost V 5 bases and J 2 bases; bases outside gene matches: 6. Germline V lookup: CDR1 SGHTA, CDR2 FQGNSA. The full variable domain, completed using reference TRBV7-2 and TRBJ2-7, is GAGVSQSPSNKVTEKGKDVELRCDPISGHTALYWYRQSLGQGLEFLIYFQGNSAPDKSGLPSDRFSAERTGGSVSTLTIQRTQQEDSAVYLCASSPRLAGGAYEQYFGPGTRLTVT.

In DNA, the CDR3 is TGTGCCAGCAGCCCCAGAGGCAGGGGGAATCAGCCCCAGCATTTT. Amino acid sequence: CASSPRGRGNQPQHF. The chain links TRBV6-6 to TRBJ1-5; 7 nucleotides agree with TRBD1. With 6 bases clipped from V and 4 bases from J, the junction kept 9 bases outside the gene matches. The V gene's germline CDR1 is MNHNY and CDR2 SVGAGI (reference sequence). This CDR3 region has 15 residues.

The chain links TRBV18 to TRBJ2-7; D is undetermined. Germline V gene sequence: CDR1 KGHSH, CDR2 LQKENI. There are 14 residues in the CDR3. Trimming pared 6 bases from V and 0 bases from J, leaving 12 bases between. The CDR3 DNA reads as TGTGCCAGCTCGTCGGCCAGGAACTCCTACGAGCAGTACTTC. This codes for CASSSARNSYEQYF.

The genes are TRBV5-1 and TRBJ2-5, with TRBD1 matching over 9 bases. V lost 0 bases, J lost 4 bases, and 4 bases stayed unmatched. The CDR3 is made up of 15 amino acids. Germline V lookup: CDR1 SGHRS, CDR2 YFSETQ. The CDR3 DNA follows: TGCGCCAGCAGCTTGGGTGGGACAGGGCGAGAGACCCAGTACTTC. Translation: CASSLGGTGRETQYF.

The V gene is TRBV30, the J gene TRBJ2-7, with D perhaps TRBD2 (5 bases). This CDR3 spans 16 amino acids. CDR1 and CDR2 from the germline V gene are GTSNPN and SVGIG (reference sequence). Trimming shortened V by 3 bases and J by 0 bases, and 18 bases separated the two germline ends. This chain's CDR3 is CAWSPGFAEYSYEQYF. CDR3 DNA: TGTGCCTGGAGCCCGGGGTTTGCGGAGTACTCCTACGAGCAGTACTTC.

V is TRBV7-2 and J is TRBJ1-5; D remains ambiguous. Trimming pared 6 bases from V and 0 bases from J, leaving 15 bases between. Germline values: CDR1 SGHTA, CDR2 FQGNSA. The CDR3 sequence is 16 residues long. This CDR3 reads CASSFYGQYSNQPQHF. DNA for the CDR3: TGTGCCAGCAGTTTCTACGGGCAGTATAGCAATCAGCCCCAGCATTTT. The entire variable domain, with the rest obtained from reference TRBV7-2 and TRBJ1-5, is as follows: GAGVSQSPSNKVTEKGKDVELRCDPISGHTALYWYRQSLGQGLEFLIYFQGNSAPDKSGLPSDRFSAERTGGSVSTLTIQRTQQEDSAVYLCASSFYGQYSNQPQHFGDGTRLSIL.

The CDR3 protein is CASSLMAGANVLTF. The CDR3 DNA follows: TGTGCCAGCAGTTTAATGGCTGGGGCCAACGTCCTGACTTTC. This chain uses TRBV27 with TRBJ2-6; D unresolved. Per germline, CDR1 MNHEY and CDR2 SMNVEV (reference sequence). V dropped 2 bases and J dropped 2 bases, with 4 bases sitting between them. CDR3 length: 14 amino acids.

CDR3 coding DNA: TGTGCCAGCAGCTTAGAAGGTACAGATACGCAGTATTTT. It translates to CASSLEGTDTQYF. J is TRBJ2-3 and V is TRBV7-8; D not certain. Trimming cost V 1 base and J 3 bases, with 5 bases left between them. The CDR3 has 13 amino acids. Per the germline V gene, CDR1 is SGHVS and CDR2 is FQNEAQ.

J is TRBJ2-7 and V is TRBV9; TRBD1 aligns across 9 bases. Germline V gives CDR1 SGDLS, CDR2 YYNGEE. This CDR3 is built from 15 residues. V gave up 0 bases and J gave up 1 base; unmatched junction bases: 2. The CDR3 is CASSVVGTGSYEQYF. As DNA, the CDR3 is TGTGCCAGCAGCGTAGTCGGGACAGGGTCCTACGAGCAGTACTTC.

The chain carries TRBV6-1 and TRBJ2-5; no clear D. The CDR3 spans 15 residues. Trimming left V 1 base short and J 5 bases short, with 14 bases between. Germline lookup yields CDR1 MNHNS and CDR2 SASEGT. The CDR3 region is CASSEEWWGKETQYF. Written as DNA, the CDR3 is TGTGCCAGCAGTGAAGAATGGTGGGGTAAGGAGACCCAGTACTTC.

This clone occurred once. The rearrangement uses TRBV6-1 and TRBJ2-1, with 11 positions matching TRBD1. Germline lookup yields CDR1 MNHNS and CDR2 SASEGT. Trimming at V came to 0 bases and at J to 6 bases, leaving 13 bases not matched to a gene. The CDR3 runs to 19 residues. CDR3 DNA: TGTGCCAGCAGTGAAGCTTGGTGGACGGACAGGGGGCTTACCAATGAGCAGTTCTTC. Its protein is CASSEAWWTDRGLTNEQFF.

The J gene is TRBJ2-1, the V gene TRBV6-1; TRBD1 aligns across 8 bases. The trim removed 4 bases at V and 7 bases at J, leaving 3 bases unmatched. The CDR3 has 13 amino acids. Germline lookup yields CDR1 MNHNS and CDR2 SASEGT. The DNA for the CDR3 is TGTGCCAGCAGTGGGACAGGGTTTAATGAGCAGTTCTTC. Protein product: CASSGTGFNEQFF.

This chain uses TRBV2 with TRBJ2-5; TRBD2 agrees at 12 bases. The J segment lost 3 bases and the V segment lost 4 bases, leaving 3 bases of the junction unmatched. The CDR3 runs to 15 residues. Germline values: CDR1 SNHLY, CDR2 FYNNEI. CDR3 bases: TGTGCCAGCAGTGCGCGACTAGCGGGAGAAGAGACCCAGTACTTC. As protein: CASSARLAGEETQYF.

V is TRBV5-4 and J is TRBJ1-4, with D maybe TRBD1 (6 bases). Trimming stripped 4 bases from V and 4 bases from J, with 11 bases between. The germline V gene encodes CDR1 SGHNT and CDR2 YYREEE (reference sequence). This CDR3 contains 14 residues. The CDR3 nucleotides are TGTGCCAGCAGCATGAGGGGGTATAATGAAAAACTGTTTTTT. It specifies CASSMRGYNEKLFF.

This chain joins TRBV7-9 and TRBJ1-3, with D unclear. The V end was cut by 2 bases, the J end by 3 bases, with 5 bases between. Germline V CDR1 and CDR2: SEHNR, FQNEAQ (reference sequence). This CDR3 has 13 amino acids. The CDR3 coding sequence is TGTGCCAGCAGCTTATCCGGTGGAAACACCATATATTTT. This gives the protein CASSLSGGNTIYF.